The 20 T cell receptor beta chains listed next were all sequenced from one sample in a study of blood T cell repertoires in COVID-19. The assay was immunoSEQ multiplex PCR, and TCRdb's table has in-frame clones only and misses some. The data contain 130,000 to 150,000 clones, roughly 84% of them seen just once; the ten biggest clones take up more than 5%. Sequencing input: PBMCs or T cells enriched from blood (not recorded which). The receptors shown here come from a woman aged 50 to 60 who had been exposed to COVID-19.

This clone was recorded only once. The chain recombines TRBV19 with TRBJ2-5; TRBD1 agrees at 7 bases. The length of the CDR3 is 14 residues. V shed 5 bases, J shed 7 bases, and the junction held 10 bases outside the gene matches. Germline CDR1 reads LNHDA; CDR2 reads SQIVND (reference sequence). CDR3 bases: TGTGCCAGTAGTCGACCAGGGGGTTTGGGGACCCAGTACTTC. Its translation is CASSRPGGLGTQYF.

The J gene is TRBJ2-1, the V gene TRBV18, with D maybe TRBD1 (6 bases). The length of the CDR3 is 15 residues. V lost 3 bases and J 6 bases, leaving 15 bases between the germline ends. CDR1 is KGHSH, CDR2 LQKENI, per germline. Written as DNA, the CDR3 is TGTGCCAGCTCACCGGACTCAGGGGTAGGCAATGAGCAGTTCTTC. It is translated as CASSPDSGVGNEQFF. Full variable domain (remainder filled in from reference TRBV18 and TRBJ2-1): NAGVMQNPRHLVRRRGQEARLRCSPMKGHSHVYWYRQLPEEGLKFMVYLQKENIIDESGMPKERFSAEFPKEGPSILRIQQVVRGDSAAYFCASSPDSGVGNEQFFGPGTRLTVL.

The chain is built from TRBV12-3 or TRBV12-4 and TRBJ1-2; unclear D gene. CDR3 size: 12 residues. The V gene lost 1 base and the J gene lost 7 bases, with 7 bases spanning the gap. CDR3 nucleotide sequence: TGTGCCAGCAGTTTAGGCAGCGGTGGCTACACCTTC. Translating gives CASSLGSGGYTF.

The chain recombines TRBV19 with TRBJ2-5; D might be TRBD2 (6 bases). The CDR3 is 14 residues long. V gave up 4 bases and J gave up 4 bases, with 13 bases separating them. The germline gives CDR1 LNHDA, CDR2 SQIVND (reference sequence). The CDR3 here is CASSSIGTGETQYF. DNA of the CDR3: TGTGCCAGTAGTAGCATAGGGACTGGAGAGACCCAGTACTTC.

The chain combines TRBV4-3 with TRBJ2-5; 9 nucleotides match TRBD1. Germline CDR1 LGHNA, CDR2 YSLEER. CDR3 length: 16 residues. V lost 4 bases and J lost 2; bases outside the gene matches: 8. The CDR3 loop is CASSPGQGRTQETQYF. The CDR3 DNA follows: TGCGCCAGCAGCCCTGGACAGGGGAGAACACAAGAGACCCAGTACTTC.

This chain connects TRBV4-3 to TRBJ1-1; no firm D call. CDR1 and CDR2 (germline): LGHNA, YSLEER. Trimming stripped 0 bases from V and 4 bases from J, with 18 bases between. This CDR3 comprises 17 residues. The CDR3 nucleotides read TGCGCCAGCAGCCAAGATTGGGAGTTTGGGAGGAGCACTGAAGCTTTCTTT. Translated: CASSQDWEFGRSTEAFF.

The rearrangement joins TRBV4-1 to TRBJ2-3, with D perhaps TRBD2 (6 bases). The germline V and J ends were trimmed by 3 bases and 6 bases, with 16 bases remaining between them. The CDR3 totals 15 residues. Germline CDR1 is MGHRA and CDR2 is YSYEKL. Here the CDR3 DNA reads TGCGCCAGCAGCCACTTGGGGGGTAGACAGGATACGCAGTATTTT. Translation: CASSHLGGRQDTQYF.

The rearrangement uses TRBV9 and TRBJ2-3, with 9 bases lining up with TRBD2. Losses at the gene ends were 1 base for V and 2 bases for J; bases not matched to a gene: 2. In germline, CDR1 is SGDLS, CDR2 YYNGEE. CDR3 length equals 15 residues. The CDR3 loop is CASSVSGGPTDTQYF. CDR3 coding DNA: TGTGCCAGCAGCGTAAGCGGGGGGCCCACAGATACGCAGTATTTT. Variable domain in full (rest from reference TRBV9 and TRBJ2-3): DSGVTQTPKHLITATGQRVTLRCSPRSGDLSVYWYQQSLDQGLQFLIQYYNGEERAKGNILERFSAQQFPDLHSELNLSSLELGDSALYFCASSVSGGPTDTQYFGPGTRLTVL.

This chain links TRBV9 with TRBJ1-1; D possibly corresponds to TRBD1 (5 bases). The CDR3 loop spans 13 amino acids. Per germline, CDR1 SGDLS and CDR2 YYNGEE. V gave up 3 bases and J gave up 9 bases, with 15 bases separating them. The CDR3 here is CASSAAGGGKAFF. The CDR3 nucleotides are TGTGCCAGCAGCGCCGCGGGGGGAGGTAAAGCTTTCTTT. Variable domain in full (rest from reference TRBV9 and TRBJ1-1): DSGVTQTPKHLITATGQRVTLRCSPRSGDLSVYWYQQSLDQGLQFLIQYYNGEERAKGNILERFSAQQFPDLHSELNLSSLELGDSALYFCASSAAGGGKAFFGQGTRLTVV.

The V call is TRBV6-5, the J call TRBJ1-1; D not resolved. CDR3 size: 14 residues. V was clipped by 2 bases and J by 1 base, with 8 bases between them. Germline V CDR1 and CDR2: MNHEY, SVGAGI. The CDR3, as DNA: TGTGCCAGCAGTTACGAGCGAGGGAACACTGAAGCTTTCTTT. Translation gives CASSYERGNTEAFF.

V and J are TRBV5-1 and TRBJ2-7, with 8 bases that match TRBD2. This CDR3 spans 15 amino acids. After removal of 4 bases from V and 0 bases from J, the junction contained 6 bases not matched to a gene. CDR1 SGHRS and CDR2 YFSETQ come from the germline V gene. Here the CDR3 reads CASSPGGGSSYEQYF. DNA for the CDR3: TGCGCCAGCAGCCCCGGGGGGGGGAGCTCCTACGAGCAGTACTTC.

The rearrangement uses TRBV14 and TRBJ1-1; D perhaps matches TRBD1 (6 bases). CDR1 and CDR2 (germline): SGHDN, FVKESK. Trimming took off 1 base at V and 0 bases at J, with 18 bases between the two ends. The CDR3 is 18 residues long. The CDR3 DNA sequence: TGTGCCAGCAGCCAAGTGGGATGGGACACATCCATGAACACTGAAGCTTTCTTT. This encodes CASSQVGWDTSMNTEAFF.

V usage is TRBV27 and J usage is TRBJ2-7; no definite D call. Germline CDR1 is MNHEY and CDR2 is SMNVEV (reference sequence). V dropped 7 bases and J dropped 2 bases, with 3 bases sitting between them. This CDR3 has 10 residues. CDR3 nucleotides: TGTGCCAGCAACACCTACGAGCAGTACTTC. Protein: CASNTYEQYF.

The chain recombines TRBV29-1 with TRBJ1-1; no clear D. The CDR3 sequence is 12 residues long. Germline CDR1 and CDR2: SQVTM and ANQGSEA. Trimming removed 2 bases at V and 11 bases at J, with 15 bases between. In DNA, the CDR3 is TGCAGCGTTGAACGAAGGCTCACGAGGGCTTTCTTT. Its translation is CSVERRLTRAFF. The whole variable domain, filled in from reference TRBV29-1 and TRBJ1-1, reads SAVISQKPSRDICQRGTSLTIQCQVDSQVTMMFWYRQQPGQSLTLIATANQGSEATYESGFVIDKFPISRPNLTFSTLTVSNMSPEDSSIYLCSVERRLTRAFFGQGTRLTVV.

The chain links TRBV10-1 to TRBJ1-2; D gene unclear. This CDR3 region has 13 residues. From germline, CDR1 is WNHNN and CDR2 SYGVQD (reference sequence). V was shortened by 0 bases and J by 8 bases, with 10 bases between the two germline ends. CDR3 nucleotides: TGCGCCAGCAGTGAGTCGGGAGGGTACGGCTACACCTTC. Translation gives CASSESGGYGYTF.

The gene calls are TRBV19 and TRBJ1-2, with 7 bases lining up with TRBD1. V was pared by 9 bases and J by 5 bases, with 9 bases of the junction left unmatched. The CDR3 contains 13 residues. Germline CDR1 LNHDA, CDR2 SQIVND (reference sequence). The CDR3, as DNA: TGTGCCAGCGACGGAGGGGGCGATTATGGCTACACCTTC. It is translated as CASDGGGDYGYTF.

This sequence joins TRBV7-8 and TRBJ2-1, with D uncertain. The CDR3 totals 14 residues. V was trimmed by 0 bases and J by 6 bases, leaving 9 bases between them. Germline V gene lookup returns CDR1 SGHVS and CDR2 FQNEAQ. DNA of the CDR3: TGTGCCAGCAGCTTAGCGCGGAGCGTCAATGAGCAGTTCTTC. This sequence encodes CASSLARSVNEQFF.

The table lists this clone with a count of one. CDR3 coding DNA: TGCGCCAGCACCATGAGGGGGTCGGGCACCGGGGAGCTGTTTTTT. Protein sequence: CASTMRGSGTGELFF. J is TRBJ2-2 and V is TRBV5-1; the D gene is possibly TRBD1 (6 bases). V dropped 6 bases and J dropped 4 bases, with 16 bases sitting between them. Per germline, CDR1 SGHRS and CDR2 YFSETQ. The CDR3 is made up of 15 amino acids.

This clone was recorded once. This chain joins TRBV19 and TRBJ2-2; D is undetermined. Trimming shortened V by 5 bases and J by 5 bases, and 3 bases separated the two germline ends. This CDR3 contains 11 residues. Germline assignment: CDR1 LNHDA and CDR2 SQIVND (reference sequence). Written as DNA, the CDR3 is TGTGCCAGTAGTCGGACCGGGGAGCTGTTTTTT. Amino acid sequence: CASSRTGELFF.

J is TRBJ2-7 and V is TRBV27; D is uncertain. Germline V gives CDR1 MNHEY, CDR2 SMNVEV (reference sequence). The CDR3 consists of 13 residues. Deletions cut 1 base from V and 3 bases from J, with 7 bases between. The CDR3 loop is CASSLLASYEQYF. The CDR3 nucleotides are TGTGCCAGCAGTTTATTGGCCAGCTACGAGCAGTACTTC.